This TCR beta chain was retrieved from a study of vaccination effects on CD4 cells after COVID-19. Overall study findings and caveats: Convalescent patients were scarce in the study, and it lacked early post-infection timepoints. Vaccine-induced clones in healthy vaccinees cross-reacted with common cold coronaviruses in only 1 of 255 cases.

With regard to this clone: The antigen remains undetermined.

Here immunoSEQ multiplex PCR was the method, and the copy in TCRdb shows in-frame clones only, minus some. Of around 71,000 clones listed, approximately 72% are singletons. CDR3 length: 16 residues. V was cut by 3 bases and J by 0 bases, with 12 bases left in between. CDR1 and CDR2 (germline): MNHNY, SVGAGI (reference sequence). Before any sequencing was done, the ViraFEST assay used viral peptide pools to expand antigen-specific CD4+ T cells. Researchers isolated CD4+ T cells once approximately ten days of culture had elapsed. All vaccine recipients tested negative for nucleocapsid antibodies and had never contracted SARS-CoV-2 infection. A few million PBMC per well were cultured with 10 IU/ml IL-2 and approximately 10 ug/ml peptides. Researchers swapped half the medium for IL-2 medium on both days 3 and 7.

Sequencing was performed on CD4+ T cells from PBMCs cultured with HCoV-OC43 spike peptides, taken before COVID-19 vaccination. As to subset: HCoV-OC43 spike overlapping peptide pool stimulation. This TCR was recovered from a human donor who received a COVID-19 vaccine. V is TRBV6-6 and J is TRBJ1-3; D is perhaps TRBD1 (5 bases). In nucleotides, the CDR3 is TGTGCCAGCAGTTATACCGCTGGGGGCTCTGGAAACACCATATATTTT. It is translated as CASSYTAGGSGNTIYF.